This T cell receptor beta chain was captured in a study of STAT5B mutations in CD4+ large granular lymphocyte leukemia. Germline V gives CDR1 SGHTA, CDR2 FQGNSA. This CDR3 comprises 14 residues. J gave up 4 bases and V 3 bases, and 5 bases lay outside the gene matches. Findings and caveats of the study: No patients shared main leukemic clonotypes, though around 24% appeared at low frequency elsewhere.

Concerning this clone: Its specificity is not known.

TCRdb's table, derived via immunoSEQ multiplex PCR, lists solely in-frame clones and lacks some. The table includes about 30,000 clones, around 74% detected once. The TCR was taken from a human donor in good health. Sequencing input: CD4+ T cells from blood buffy coats. The rearrangement links TRBV7-2 to TRBJ1-1, with 7 bases fitting TRBD1. The CDR3 coding sequence is TGTGCCAGCAGCTTGCCAGGGGGTGGCACTGAAGCTTTCTTT. Translated, it gives CASSLPGGGTEAFF.